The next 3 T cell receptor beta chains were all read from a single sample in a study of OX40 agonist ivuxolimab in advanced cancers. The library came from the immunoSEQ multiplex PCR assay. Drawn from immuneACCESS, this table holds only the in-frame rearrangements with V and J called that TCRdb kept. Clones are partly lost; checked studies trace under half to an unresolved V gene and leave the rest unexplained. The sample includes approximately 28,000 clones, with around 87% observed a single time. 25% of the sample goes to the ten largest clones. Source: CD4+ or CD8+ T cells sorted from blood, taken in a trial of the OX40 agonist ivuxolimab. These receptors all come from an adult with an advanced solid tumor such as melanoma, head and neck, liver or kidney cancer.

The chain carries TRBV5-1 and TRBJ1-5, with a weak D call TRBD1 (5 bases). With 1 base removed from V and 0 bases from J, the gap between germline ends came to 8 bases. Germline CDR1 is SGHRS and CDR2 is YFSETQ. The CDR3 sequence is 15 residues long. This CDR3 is CASSLTGDSNQPQHF. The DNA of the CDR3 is TGCGCCAGCAGCTTGACGGGGGATAGCAATCAGCCCCAGCATTTT.

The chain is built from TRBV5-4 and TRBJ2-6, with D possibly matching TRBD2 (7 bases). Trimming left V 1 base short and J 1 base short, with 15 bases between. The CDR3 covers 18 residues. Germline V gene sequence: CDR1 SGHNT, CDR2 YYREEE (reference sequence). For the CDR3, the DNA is TGTGCCAGCAGCTTGTACCGGGGGGCAGAATCTGGGGCCAACGTCCTGACTTTC. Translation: CASSLYRGAESGANVLTF. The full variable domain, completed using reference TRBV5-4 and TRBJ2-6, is ETGVTQSPTHLIKTRGQQVTLRCSSQSGHNTVSWYQQALGQGPQFIFQYYREEENGRGNFPPRFSGLQFPNYSSELNVNALELDDSALYLCASSLYRGAESGANVLTFGAGSRLTVL.

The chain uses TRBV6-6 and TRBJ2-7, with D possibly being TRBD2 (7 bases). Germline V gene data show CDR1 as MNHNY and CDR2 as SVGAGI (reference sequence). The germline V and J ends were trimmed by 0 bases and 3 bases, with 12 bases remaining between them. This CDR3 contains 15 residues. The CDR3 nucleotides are TGTGCCAGCAGTTACTCGGGGGGGCGCGGCTACGAGCAGTACTTC. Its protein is CASSYSGGRGYEQYF.